The entry below gives a single TCR beta chain sequence along with its context. Germline lookup yields CDR1 MDHEN and CDR2 SYDVKM. The CDR3 length is 18 residues. V gave up 2 bases and J gave up 0 bases, with 17 bases separating them. These data originate in a study of blood T cell repertoires in COVID-19. TCRdb's copy holds only in-frame clones and misses some; the assay was immunoSEQ multiplex PCR. The table has about 78,000 clones, approximately 89% seen once. The clonotype comes from a middle-aged man with active or convalescent COVID-19. The sequencing input was peripheral blood. This chain connects TRBV28 to TRBJ1-3; no definite D call. DNA of the CDR3: TGTGCCAGCAGTTTAAGTGGGGAGTTCTTCTCCTCTGGAAACACCATATATTTT. It codes for CASSLSGEFFSSGNTIYF.